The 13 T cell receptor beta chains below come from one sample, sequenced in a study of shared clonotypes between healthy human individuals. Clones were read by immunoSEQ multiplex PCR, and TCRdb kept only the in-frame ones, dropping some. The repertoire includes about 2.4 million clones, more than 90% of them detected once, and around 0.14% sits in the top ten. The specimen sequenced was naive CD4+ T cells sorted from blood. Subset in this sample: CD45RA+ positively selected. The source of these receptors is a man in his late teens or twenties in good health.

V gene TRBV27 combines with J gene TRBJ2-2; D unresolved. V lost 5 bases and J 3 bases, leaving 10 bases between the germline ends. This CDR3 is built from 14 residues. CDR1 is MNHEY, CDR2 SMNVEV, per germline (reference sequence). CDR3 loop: CASSLVGDTGELFF. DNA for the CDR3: TGTGCCAGCAGTCTCGTCGGAGACACCGGGGAGCTGTTTTTT.

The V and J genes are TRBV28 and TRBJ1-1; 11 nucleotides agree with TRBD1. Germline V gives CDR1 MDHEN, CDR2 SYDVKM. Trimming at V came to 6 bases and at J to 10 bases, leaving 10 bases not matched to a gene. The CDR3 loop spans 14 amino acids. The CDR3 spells CASRGGQGALGAFF. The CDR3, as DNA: TGTGCCAGCAGAGGAGGACAGGGGGCGTTGGGAGCTTTCTTT.

The CDR3 spells CASSFGRGSYEQYF. Written as DNA, the CDR3 is TGTGCCAGCAGTTTCGGTCGGGGTTCCTACGAGCAGTACTTC. V is TRBV2 and J is TRBJ2-7; D may be TRBD2 (5 bases). In germline, CDR1 is SNHLY, CDR2 FYNNEI. Trimming took 5 bases from V and 1 from J, leaving 12 bases between them. The CDR3 is 14 amino acids.

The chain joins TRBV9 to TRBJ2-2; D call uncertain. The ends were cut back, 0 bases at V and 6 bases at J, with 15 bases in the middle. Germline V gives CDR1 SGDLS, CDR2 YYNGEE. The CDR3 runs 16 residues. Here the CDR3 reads CASSVGVTVKAGELFF. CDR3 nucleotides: TGTGCCAGCAGCGTAGGCGTCACCGTCAAAGCCGGGGAGCTGTTTTTT. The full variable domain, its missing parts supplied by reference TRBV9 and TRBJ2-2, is DSGVTQTPKHLITATGQRVTLRCSPRSGDLSVYWYQQSLDQGLQFLIQYYNGEERAKGNILERFSAQQFPDLHSELNLSSLELGDSALYFCASSVGVTVKAGELFFGEGSRLTVL.

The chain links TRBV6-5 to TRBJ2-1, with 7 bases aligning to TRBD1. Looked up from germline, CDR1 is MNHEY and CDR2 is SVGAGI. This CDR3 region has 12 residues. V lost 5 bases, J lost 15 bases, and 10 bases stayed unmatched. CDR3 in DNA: TGTGCCAGCAGTACCACACAGGGGAGTCGGTTCTTC. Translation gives CASSTTQGSRFF.

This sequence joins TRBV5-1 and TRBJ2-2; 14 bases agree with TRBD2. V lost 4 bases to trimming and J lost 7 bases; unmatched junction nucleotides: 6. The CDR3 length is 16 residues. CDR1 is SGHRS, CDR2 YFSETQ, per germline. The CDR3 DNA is TGCGCCAGCAGCCTCGGACTAGCGGGAGGCCTCGGGGAGCTGTTTTTT. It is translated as CASSLGLAGGLGELFF.

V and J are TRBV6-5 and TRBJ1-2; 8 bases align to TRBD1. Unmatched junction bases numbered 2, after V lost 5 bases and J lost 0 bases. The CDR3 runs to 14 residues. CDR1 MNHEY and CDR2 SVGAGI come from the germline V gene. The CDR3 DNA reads TGTGCCAGCAGTCTGGACAGGGCTAACTATGGCTACACCTTC. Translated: CASSLDRANYGYTF.

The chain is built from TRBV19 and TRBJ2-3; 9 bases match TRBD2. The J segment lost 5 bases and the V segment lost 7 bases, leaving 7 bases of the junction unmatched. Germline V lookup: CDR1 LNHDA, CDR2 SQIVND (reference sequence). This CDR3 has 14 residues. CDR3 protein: CASKERGDEDTQYF. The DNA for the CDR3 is TGTGCCAGTAAGGAGCGGGGGGACGAAGATACGCAGTATTTT.

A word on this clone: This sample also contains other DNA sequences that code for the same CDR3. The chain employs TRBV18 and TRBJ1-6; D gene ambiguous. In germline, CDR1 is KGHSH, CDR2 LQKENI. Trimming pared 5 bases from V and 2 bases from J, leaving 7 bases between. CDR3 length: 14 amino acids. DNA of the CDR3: TGTGCCAGCTCAAGGGAGCCCTATAATTCACCCCTCCACTTT. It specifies CASSREPYNSPLHF.

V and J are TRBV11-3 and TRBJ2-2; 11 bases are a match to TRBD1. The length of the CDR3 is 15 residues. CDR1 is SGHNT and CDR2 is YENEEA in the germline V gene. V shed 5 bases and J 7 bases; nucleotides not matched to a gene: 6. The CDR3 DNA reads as TGTGCCAGCAGCCCGGGACAGGGGGTTGGCGGGGAGCTGTTTTTT. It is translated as CASSPGQGVGGELFF.

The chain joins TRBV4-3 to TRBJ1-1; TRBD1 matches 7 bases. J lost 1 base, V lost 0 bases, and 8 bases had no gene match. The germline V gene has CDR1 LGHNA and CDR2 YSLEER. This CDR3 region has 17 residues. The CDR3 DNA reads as TGCGCCAGCAGCCAAGATCCGGAGGGGGCTGAGAACACTGAAGCTTTCTTT. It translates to CASSQDPEGAENTEAFF.

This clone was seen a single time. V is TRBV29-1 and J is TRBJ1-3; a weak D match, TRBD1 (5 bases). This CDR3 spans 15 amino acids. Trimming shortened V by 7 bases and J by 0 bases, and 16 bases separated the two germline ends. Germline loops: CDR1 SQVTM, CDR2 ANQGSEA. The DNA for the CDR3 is TGCAGCGCGGGGGAAGACCTGACCTCTGGAAACACCATATATTTT. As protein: CSAGEDLTSGNTIYF.

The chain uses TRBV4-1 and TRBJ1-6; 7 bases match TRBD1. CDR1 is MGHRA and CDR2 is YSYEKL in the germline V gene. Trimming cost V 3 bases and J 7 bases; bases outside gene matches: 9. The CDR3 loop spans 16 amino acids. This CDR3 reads CASSHLGRGQNSPLHF. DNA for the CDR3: TGCGCCAGCAGCCACCTCGGGAGGGGGCAAAATTCACCCCTCCACTTT.